The 10 T cell receptor beta chains reported below all come from one sample, sequenced in a study of T cell clonality in common variable immunodeficiency. The study, taken as a whole, reports: Common variable immunodeficiency TCR beta sequences reportedly had fewer deletions and N-nucleotide insertions.

No antigen has been identified for these receptors. Profiling relied on immunoSEQ multiplex PCR, and the TCRdb table lists in-frame clones only, not all of them. There are about 23,000 clones in the sample, none observed a single time. What was sequenced was peripheral blood mononuclear cells. These receptors originate from a human donor with common variable immunodeficiency.

This clone has at least ten counts. The read gets to within 3 residues of the CDR3 end, and the germline J gene fills in the rest. The V call is TRBV7-6, the J call TRBJ2-2; the match to TRBD1 covers 7 bases. J gave up 8 bases and V 6 bases, and 12 bases lay outside the gene matches. The germline gives CDR1 SGHVS, CDR2 FNYEAQ. The CDR3 length is 15 residues. CDR3 DNA, as far as it was read: TGTGCCAGCAGTTTTACGACAGGGCCTGGAGGGGAG. It encodes CASSFTTGPGGE. The entire CDR3 protein reads CASSFTTGPGGELFF.

About this clone: Coverage ceases 3 residues before the CDR3 finishes, and the germline J gene fills in the end. The chain links TRBV19 to TRBJ2-1, with a tentative D call TRBD2 (7 bases). CDR3 size: 12 residues. The germline V gene encodes CDR1 LNHDA and CDR2 SQIVND (reference sequence). The V end was cut by 11 bases, the J end by 7 bases, with 15 bases between. The CDR3 sequence is CASGGLRNEQFF. The DNA read from the CDR3 is TGTGCCTCCGGGGGGCTTAGGAATGAG.

Note on this clone: The CDR3 end is not reached by the read, which stops 3 residues before it; the germline J gene fills it in. The genes are TRBV18 and TRBJ2-3, with 10 bases fitting TRBD1. CDR3 length: 14 amino acids. V lost 4 bases, J lost 4 bases, and 2 bases stayed unmatched. Germline V gene lookup returns CDR1 KGHSH and CDR2 LQKENI. The part of the CDR3 DNA that was read is TGTGCCAGCTCACGGGGGACAGGGGCAGATACG. It is translated as CASSRGTGADT. The whole CDR3 region reads CASSRGTGADTQYF. The variable domain in full, completed from reference TRBV18 and TRBJ2-3, reads NAGVMQNPRHLVRRRGQEARLRCSPMKGHSHVYWYRQLPEEGLKFMVYLQKENIIDESGMPKERFSAEFPKEGPSILRIQQVVRGDSAAYFCASSRGTGADTQYFGPGTRLTVL.

Concerning this clone: The read stops 3 residues short of the end of the CDR3; the missing end is completed from the germline J gene. The chain carries TRBV7-2 and TRBJ2-7; 10 nucleotides agree with TRBD2. J was trimmed by 2 bases and V by 5 bases; bases with no gene match: 6. The CDR3 has 15 residues. Germline values: CDR1 SGHTA, CDR2 FQGNSA. The CDR3 bases that were read are TGTGCCAGCAGCCTTACTAGCGGGGCACCCTACGAG. It is translated as CASSLTSGAPYE. The full CDR3 sequence reads CASSLTSGAPYEQYF.

This clone has only a few counts. The CDR3 here is CAWRRTGGYGYTF. CDR3 DNA (partial): TGTGCCTGGAGGAGGACAGGAGGCTATGGC. The rearrangement links TRBV30 to TRBJ1-2; 7 nucleotides align to TRBD1. The read finishes 3 residues shy of the CDR3 end, and the germline J gene is used to complete it. CDR1 and CDR2 (germline): GTSNPN, SVGIG (reference sequence). CDR3 length: 13 amino acids. Unmatched junction bases numbered 5, after V lost 3 bases and J lost 4 bases. The full variable domain, its missing parts supplied by reference TRBV30 and TRBJ1-2, is SQTIHQWPATLVQPVGSPLSLECTVEGTSNPNLYWYRQAAGRGLQLLFYSVGIGQISSEVPQNLSASRPQDRQFILSSKKLLLSDSGFYLCAWRRTGGYGYTFGSGTRLTVV.

This clone showed up many times. With the read ending 3 residues before the CDR3 end, the germline J gene is used to fill in that end. The chain employs TRBV5-4 and TRBJ2-2; either TRBD1 or TRBD2 may supply D (5 bases each). The CDR3 is 15 amino acids. V lost 0 bases, J lost 4 bases, and 10 bases lay in between. Germline-derived CDR1 and CDR2 are SGHNT and YYREEE (reference sequence). The covered CDR3 bases are TGTGCCAGCAGCTTGGCCGCAGGGAGCACCGGGGAG. The encoded protein is CASSLAAGSTGE. The entire CDR3 protein reads CASSLAAGSTGELFF.

This clone was seen many times. With the read ending 3 residues before the CDR3 end, the germline J gene is used to fill in that end. The J gene is TRBJ1-5, the V gene TRBV5-6; tentative D call: TRBD1 (6 bases). The germline V gene encodes CDR1 SGHDT and CDR2 YYEEEE. The length of the CDR3 is 14 residues. Trimming pared 4 bases from V and 7 bases from J, leaving 15 bases between. CDR3 bases read: TGTGCCAGCAGCGGGGGGGGCTTAGGCCAGCCC. Protein sequence: CASSGGGLGQP. The complete CDR3 protein is CASSGGGLGQPQHF.

This clone has ten or more counts. The DNA ends 3 residues before the CDR3 does, and the rest of the CDR3 is filled in from the germline J gene. The chain joins TRBV18 to TRBJ2-3; 8 bases match TRBD2. The germline V gene has CDR1 KGHSH and CDR2 LQKENI. CDR3 length equals 20 residues. Trimming cost V 3 bases and J 6 bases; bases outside gene matches: 23. The part of the CDR3 DNA that was read is TGTGCCAGCTCACCGACCCCCATGGCGGGAGGAACCGGGGGTTCGGATACG. Translation gives CASSPTPMAGGTGGSDT. From start to end, the CDR3 is CASSPTPMAGGTGGSDTQYF.

The sample holds many counts of this clone. The CDR3 end lies 3 residues beyond the end of the read and is filled in from the germline J gene. This rearrangement joins TRBV18 to TRBJ2-7, with 10 nucleotides matching TRBD2. The V gene's germline CDR1 is KGHSH and CDR2 LQKENI. The CDR3 sequence is 15 residues long. J gave up 0 bases and V 6 bases, and 5 bases lay outside the gene matches. Incomplete CDR3 DNA: TGTGCCAGCTCTCCTATAGCGGGAGGCTCCTACGAG. Encoded protein: CASSPIAGGSYE. The whole CDR3 region reads CASSPIAGGSYEQYF.

The sample holds many counts of this clone. The CDR3 is cut off 3 residues early in the read; its end comes from the germline J gene. The J gene is TRBJ1-5, the V gene TRBV7-2; the D is unclear. CDR1 and CDR2 (germline): SGHTA, FQGNSA. The V end lost 2 bases, the J end lost 4 bases, and 9 bases lay between the germline ends. This CDR3 comprises 14 residues. The DNA read from the CDR3 is TGTGCCAGCAGCTTATCAGGTCCTAATCAGCCC. Encoded protein: CASSLSGPNQP. The entire CDR3 protein is CASSLSGPNQPQHF.